A single sample gave rise to the 8 T cell receptor beta chains below, sequenced in a study of graft-versus-host responses after intestinal transplantation. Repertoires were generated with immunoSEQ multiplex PCR, while TCRdb's copy carries only in-frame clones and drops some. Of fewer than 45,000 clones listed, about 94% are singletons. Sequenced here: PBMCs, sampled 16 days after intestinal transplant. The receptors come from a human patient who received an intestinal transplant, so some T cells may come from the graft donor.

This chain links TRBV13 with TRBJ2-3; D gene unclear. The CDR3 length is 14 residues. Germline CDR1 reads PRHDT; CDR2 reads FYEKMQ (reference sequence). V was pared by 5 bases and J by 6 bases, with 15 bases between. DNA for the CDR3: TGTGCCAGCAGCCCAAAGGACGGCTTGGATACGCAGTATTTT. It specifies CASSPKDGLDTQYF.

The chain couples TRBV4-1 to TRBJ1-5, with no clear D. Germline V gene sequence: CDR1 MGHRA, CDR2 YSYEKL. This CDR3 is 15 amino acids long. Trimming took 0 bases from V and 5 from J, leaving 11 bases between them. The CDR3 region has the DNA TGCGCCAGCAGCCAAGATCGTTGGGGATATCAGCCCCAGCATTTT. The encoded protein is CASSQDRWGYQPQHF.

This chain links TRBV15 with TRBJ1-6; 7 bases are a match to TRBD1. This CDR3 has 17 residues. The germline gives CDR1 LNHNV, CDR2 YYDKDF (reference sequence). Germline trimming cut 1 base from V and 9 bases from J; bases unmatched to any gene: 12. The CDR3 reads CATSRVDLTGVSSPLHF. The CDR3 DNA is TGTGCCACCAGCAGAGTGGACTTAACAGGGGTGAGTTCACCCCTCCACTTT.

This sequence joins TRBV5-6 and TRBJ1-5, with a weak D call TRBD1 (5 bases). V lost 5 bases, J lost 2 bases, and 17 bases lay in between. The germline gives CDR1 SGHDT, CDR2 YYEEEE. The CDR3 has 16 residues. The CDR3 here is CASSLRGESRNQPQHF. CDR3 nucleotides: TGTGCCAGCAGTCTTAGAGGGGAGTCGCGCAATCAGCCCCAGCATTTT.

This chain links TRBV19 with TRBJ1-2; TRBD1 matches at 9 bases. The CDR3 is made up of 15 amino acids. The trim removed 7 bases at V and 2 bases at J, leaving 8 bases unmatched. Germline V gene lookup returns CDR1 LNHDA and CDR2 SQIVND (reference sequence). The CDR3 bases are TGTGCCAGTAATCCACAGGGGGCGGTAAACTATGGCTACACCTTC. It yields the protein CASNPQGAVNYGYTF.

The V call is TRBV28, the J call TRBJ1-5; D possibly corresponds to TRBD1 (5 bases). The CDR3 has 14 amino acids. V lost 3 bases to trimming and J lost 6 bases, with 12 bases between them. CDR1 MDHEN and CDR2 SYDVKM come from the germline V gene. Here the CDR3 DNA reads TGTGCCAGCAGTTTTTTAGGGGTAGGTCAGCCCCAGCATTTT. It is translated as CASSFLGVGQPQHF.

The gene calls are TRBV28 and TRBJ2-4, with 8 positions matching TRBD2. Germline CDR1 is MDHEN and CDR2 is SYDVKM. The length of the CDR3 is 13 residues. V lost 4 bases and J lost 8; bases outside the gene matches: 4. CDR3 sequence (DNA): TGTGCCAGCAGTTACGGGAGGGGGGACATTCAGTACTTC. This codes for CASSYGRGDIQYF. Based on the CDR3 plus reference TRBV28 and TRBJ2-4, the full variable domain is DVKVTQSSRYLVKRTGEKVFLECVQDMDHENMFWYRQDPGLGLRLIYFSYDVKMKEKGDIPEGYSVSREKKERFSLILESASTNQTSMYLCASSYGRGDIQYFGAGTRLSVL.

V is TRBV19 and J is TRBJ2-1; D uncertain. Germline values: CDR1 LNHDA, CDR2 SQIVND (reference sequence). Trimming took 1 base from V and 7 from J, leaving 5 bases between them. The CDR3 is made up of 12 amino acids. The CDR3 sequence is CASSIVGNEQFF. The DNA for the CDR3 is TGTGCCAGTAGTATAGTGGGGAATGAGCAGTTCTTC.